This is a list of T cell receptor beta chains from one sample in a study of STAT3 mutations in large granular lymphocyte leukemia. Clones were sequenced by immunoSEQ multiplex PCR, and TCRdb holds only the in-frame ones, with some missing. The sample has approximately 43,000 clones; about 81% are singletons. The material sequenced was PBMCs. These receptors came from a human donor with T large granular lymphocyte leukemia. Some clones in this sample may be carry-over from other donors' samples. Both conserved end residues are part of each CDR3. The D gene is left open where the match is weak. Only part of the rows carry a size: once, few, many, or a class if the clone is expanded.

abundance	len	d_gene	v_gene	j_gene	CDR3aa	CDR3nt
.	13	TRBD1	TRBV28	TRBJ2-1	CATEGQGYNEQFF	TGTGCCACGGAGGGACAGGGGTACAATGAGCAGTTCTTC
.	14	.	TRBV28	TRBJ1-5	CASSLNRGNQPQHF	TGTGCCAGCAGTTTGAACAGGGGCAATCAGCCCCAGCATTTT
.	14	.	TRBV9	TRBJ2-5	CASSSSTRWETQYF	TGTGCCAGCAGCTCATCGACTAGATGGGAGACCCAGTACTTC
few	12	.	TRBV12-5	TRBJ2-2	CASGLNTGELFF	TGTGCTAGTGGTTTGAACACCGGGGAGCTGTTTTTT
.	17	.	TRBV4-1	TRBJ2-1	CASSVDRQESSYNEQFF	TGCGCCAGCAGCGTAGACAGGCAGGAAAGCTCCTACAATGAGCAGTTCTTC
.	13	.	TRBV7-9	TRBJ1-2	CASSSHELYGYTF	TGTGCCAGCAGCTCTCATGAACTCTATGGCTACACCTTC
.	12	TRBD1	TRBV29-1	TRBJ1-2	CSVDRQGDGYTF	TGCAGCGTTGATAGACAGGGCGATGGCTACACCTTC
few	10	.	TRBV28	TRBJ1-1	CASRNTEAFF	TGTGCCAGCAGGAACACTGAAGCTTTCTTT
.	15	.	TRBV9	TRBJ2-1	CASSVSPRVGDEQFF	TGTGCCAGCAGCGTATCCCCTCGCGTGGGGGATGAGCAGTTCTTC
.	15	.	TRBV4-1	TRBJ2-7	CASSQVVGLHYEQYF	TGCGCCAGCAGCCAAGTAGTGGGGCTCCACTACGAGCAGTACTTC
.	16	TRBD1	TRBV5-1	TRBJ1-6	CASSRTSDRVNSPLHF	TGCGCCAGCAGCAGAACCTCCGACAGGGTTAATTCACCCCTCCACTTT
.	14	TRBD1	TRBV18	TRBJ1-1	CASSPTRDRDEAFF	TGTGCCAGCTCACCTACCCGGGACAGAGATGAAGCTTTCTTT
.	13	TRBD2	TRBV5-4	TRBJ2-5	CASSYGGEETQYF	TGTGCCAGCAGCTATGGGGGGGAGGAGACCCAGTACTTC
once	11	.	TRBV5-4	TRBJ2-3	CASSLGDTQYF	TGTGCCAGCAGCTTGGGGGATACGCAGTATTTT
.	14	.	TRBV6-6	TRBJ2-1	CASSYFAGNNEQFF	TGTGCCAGCAGTTATTTTGCCGGAAACAATGAGCAGTTCTTC
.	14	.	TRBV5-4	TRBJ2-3	CASSLPGPADTQYF	TGTGCCAGCAGCTTGCCTGGACCTGCAGATACGCAGTATTTT
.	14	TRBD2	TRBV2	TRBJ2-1	CASKTYQGGYEQFF	TGTGCCAGCAAAACATACCAGGGAGGGTATGAGCAGTTCTTC
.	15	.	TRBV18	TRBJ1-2	CASSPRQDPNYGYTF	TGTGCCAGCTCACCCAGACAGGACCCTAACTATGGCTACACCTTC
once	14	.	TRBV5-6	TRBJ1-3	CASSFRVPGNTIYF	TGTGCCAGCAGCTTCCGCGTCCCTGGAAACACCATATATTTT
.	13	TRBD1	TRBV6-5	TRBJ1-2	CASSVAGGRGYTF	TGTGCCAGCAGTGTTGCAGGGGGCCGAGGCTACACCTTC
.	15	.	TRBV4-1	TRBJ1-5	CASSQVVTSDQPQHF	TGCGCCAGCAGCCAAGTAGTTACCAGCGATCAGCCCCAGCATTTT
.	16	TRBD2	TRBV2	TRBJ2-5	CASSENSGGASETQYF	TGTGCCAGCAGTGAAAATAGCGGGGGGGCCTCAGAGACCCAGTACTTC
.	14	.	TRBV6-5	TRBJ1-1	CASTDRPGATEAFF	TGTGCCAGCACCGATCGGCCGGGGGCCACTGAAGCTTTCTTT
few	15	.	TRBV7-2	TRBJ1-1	CASSPFPRGNTEAFF	TGTGCCAGCAGCCCATTTCCGAGGGGGAACACTGAAGCTTTCTTT
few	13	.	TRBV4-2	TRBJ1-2	CASSQDQGGGYTF	TGTGCCAGCAGCCAAGATCAGGGAGGAGGCTACACCTTC
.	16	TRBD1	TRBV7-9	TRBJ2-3	CASSHEGATRTDTQYF	TGTGCCAGCAGCCATGAGGGGGCAACCCGCACAGATACGCAGTATTTT
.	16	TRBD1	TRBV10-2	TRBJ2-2	CASSRDSRPSTGELFF	TGCGCCAGCAGTCGGGACAGCCGCCCTTCCACCGGGGAGCTGTTTTTT
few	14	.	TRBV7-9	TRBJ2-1	CASSLGPGGNEQFF	TGTGCCAGCAGCTTGGGACCCGGAGGCAATGAGCAGTTCTTC
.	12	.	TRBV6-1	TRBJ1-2	CASSRTVYGYTF	TGTGCCAGCAGCCGGACTGTCTATGGCTACACCTTC
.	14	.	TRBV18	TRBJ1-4	CASSPTVFNEKLFF	TGTGCCAGCTCACCGACAGTATTTAATGAAAAACTGTTTTTT
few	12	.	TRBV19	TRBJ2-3	CASISPGRTQYF	TGTGCCAGTATATCCCCAGGTAGGACGCAGTATTTT
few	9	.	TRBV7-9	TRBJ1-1	CWDRTEAFF	TGCTGGGATCGCACTGAAGCTTTCTTT
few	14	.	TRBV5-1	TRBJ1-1	CASSRWGRDTEAFF	TGCGCCAGCAGCCGGTGGGGTCGTGACACTGAAGCTTTCTTT
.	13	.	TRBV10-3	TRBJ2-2	CATRTGNTGELFF	TGTGCCACCAGAACAGGGAACACCGGGGAGCTGTTTTTT
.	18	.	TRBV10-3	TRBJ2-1	CAISDLGGAGALHNEQFF	TGTGCCATCAGTGATCTCGGAGGGGCGGGGGCCCTTCACAATGAGCAGTTCTTC
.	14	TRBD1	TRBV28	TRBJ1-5	CASSQGVGNQPQHF	TGTGCCAGCAGTCAGGGGGTTGGCAATCAGCCCCAGCATTTT
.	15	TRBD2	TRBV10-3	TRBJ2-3	CATAGTSGGRDTQYF	TGTGCCACCGCCGGGACTAGCGGGGGCCGAGATACGCAGTATTTT
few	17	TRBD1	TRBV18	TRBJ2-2	CASSRAVGTGHTGELFF	TGTGCCAGCTCGAGGGCTGTCGGGACAGGGCACACCGGGGAGCTGTTTTTT
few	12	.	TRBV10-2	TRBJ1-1	CASSPDWAEAFF	TGCGCCAGCAGTCCCGACTGGGCTGAAGCTTTCTTT
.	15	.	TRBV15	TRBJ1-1	CATSRGGRVNTEAFF	TGTGCCACCAGCAGAGGAGGCAGGGTGAACACTGAAGCTTTCTTT
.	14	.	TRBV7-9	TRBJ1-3	CASSLAGSGNTIYF	TGTGCCAGCAGCTTAGCAGGGTCAGGAAACACCATATATTTT
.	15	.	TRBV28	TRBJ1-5	CASSLYVVGNQPQHF	TGTGCCAGCAGTTTATACGTGGTTGGCAATCAGCCCCAGCATTTT
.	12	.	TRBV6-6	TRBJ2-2	CVHAPNTGELFF	TGTGTTCACGCCCCGAACACCGGGGAGCTGTTTTTT
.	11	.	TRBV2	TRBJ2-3	CASGPLVTQYF	TGTGCCAGCGGCCCCCTGGTCACGCAGTATTTT
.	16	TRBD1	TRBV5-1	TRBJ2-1	CASSLAGQTSYNEQFF	TGCGCCAGCAGCTTGGCGGGACAGACCTCCTACAATGAGCAGTTCTTC
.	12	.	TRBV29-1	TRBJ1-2	CSVVGANYGYTF	TGCAGCGTTGTTGGGGCTAACTATGGCTACACCTTC
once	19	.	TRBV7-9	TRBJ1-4	CASSAIIGGPPSANEKLFF	TGTGCCAGCAGCGCCATTATTGGGGGCCCGCCGTCTGCTAATGAAAAACTGTTTTTT
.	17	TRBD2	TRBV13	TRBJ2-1	CASRTSGGQSSYNEQFF	TGTGCCAGCAGGACTAGCGGGGGTCAAAGCTCCTACAATGAGCAGTTCTTC
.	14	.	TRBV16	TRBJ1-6	CASSHSSYNSPLHF	TGTGCCAGCAGCCATAGCTCCTATAATTCACCCCTCCACTTT
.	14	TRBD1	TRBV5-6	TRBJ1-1	CASSLVRGGTEAFF	TGTGCCAGCAGCTTGGTCAGGGGGGGCACTGAAGCTTTCTTT
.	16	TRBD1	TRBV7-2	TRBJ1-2	CASRGQGEVGIYGYTF	TGTGCCAGCAGGGGCCAGGGGGAGGTCGGGATCTATGGCTACACCTTC
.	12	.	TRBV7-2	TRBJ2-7	CASSQGFHEQYF	TGTGCCAGCAGCCAGGGGTTTCACGAGCAGTACTTC
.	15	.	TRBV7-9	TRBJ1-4	CASSTNGATNEKLFF	TGTGCCAGCAGCACAAACGGTGCAACTAATGAAAAACTGTTTTTT
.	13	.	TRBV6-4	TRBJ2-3	CASSEGGTDTQYF	TGTGCCAGCAGTGAGGGGGGCACAGATACGCAGTATTTT
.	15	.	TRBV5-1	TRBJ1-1	CASSLAGHPNTEAFF	TGCGCCAGCAGCTTGGCCGGACACCCGAACACTGAAGCTTTCTTT
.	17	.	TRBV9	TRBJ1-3	CASSVDPSAGTRGTIYF	TGTGCCAGCAGCGTAGACCCCAGTGCGGGCACCCGGGGTACCATATATTTT
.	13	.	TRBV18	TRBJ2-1	CASSDIGGTEQFF	TGTGCCAGCTCAGACATCGGGGGCACTGAGCAGTTCTTC
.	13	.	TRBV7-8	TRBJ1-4	CASSPAANEKLFF	TGTGCCAGCAGCCCAGCCGCTAATGAAAAACTGTTTTTT
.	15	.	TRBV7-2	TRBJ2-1	CASSLGGQYPNEQFF	TGTGCCAGCAGCTTAGGAGGCCAGTACCCCAATGAGCAGTTCTTC